The 22 T cell receptor beta chains below were found in one sample sequenced in a study of shared clonotypes between healthy human individuals. In the naive CD8 group, cells lacked CD45RO and were positively selected for CCR7, so terminally differentiated effector memory CD45RA+ cells were left out. Here immunoSEQ multiplex PCR was the method, and the copy in TCRdb shows in-frame clones only, minus some. The repertoire includes about 2 million clones, about 95% of them detected once, and about 1.1% sits in the top ten. The sample taken for sequencing was naive CD8+ T cells sorted from blood. These receptor sequences come from a young man in good health.

The genes are TRBV5-1 and TRBJ2-7; 7 bases match TRBD1. V lost 6 bases to trimming and J lost 2 bases; unmatched junction nucleotides: 11. The CDR3 runs 15 residues. Per germline, CDR1 SGHRS and CDR2 YFSETQ. In DNA, the CDR3 is TGCGCCAGCACCATATCCCCCGGGACAGCCTACGAGCAGTACTTC. As protein: CASTISPGTAYEQYF.

The chain links TRBV7-6 to TRBJ2-1; D not certain. With 2 bases removed from V and 1 base from J, the gap between germline ends came to 9 bases. This CDR3 spans 15 amino acids. Germline lookup yields CDR1 SGHVS and CDR2 FNYEAQ. CDR3 protein: CASSLSVGSYNEQFF. The CDR3 coding sequence is TGTGCCAGCAGCTTATCTGTGGGGTCCTACAATGAGCAGTTCTTC.

CDR3 amino acids: CATSRDMGLAGTDTQYF. The CDR3 region has the DNA TGTGCCACCAGCAGAGATATGGGGCTAGCGGGCACAGATACGCAGTATTTT. This sequence joins TRBV15 and TRBJ2-3, with 7 bases aligning to TRBD2. Germline assignment: CDR1 LNHNV and CDR2 YYDKDF (reference sequence). The CDR3 sequence is 17 residues long. The trim removed 0 bases at V and 1 base at J, leaving 7 bases unmatched. Using reference TRBV15 and TRBJ2-3 for the parts outside the CDR3, the full variable domain is DAMVIQNPRYQVTQFGKPVTLSCSQTLNHNVMYWYQQKSSQAPKLLFHYYDKDFNNEADTPDNFQSRRPNTSFCFLDIRSPGLGDTAMYLCATSRDMGLAGTDTQYFGPGTRLTVL.

This chain joins TRBV11-2 and TRBJ2-3; 13 bases align to TRBD2. Germline V CDR1 and CDR2: SGHAT, FQNNGV. The ends lost 5 bases at V and 2 bases at J; junction bases unmatched: 13. The CDR3 is 19 amino acids. The CDR3, as DNA: TGTGCCAGCAGCCTTGCCCTCGGACTAGCGGGAGCCATCACAGATACGCAGTATTTT. This translates into CASSLALGLAGAITDTQYF.

Remarks on this clone: In the same sample, other DNA sequences code for this CDR3. The CDR3 DNA sequence: TGTGCCAGCAGCTTAGGAACCCTTGAAGCTTTCTTT. Protein: CASSLGTLEAFF. This chain joins TRBV7-9 and TRBJ1-1; no reliable D call. This CDR3 has 12 residues. The germline V gene has CDR1 SEHNR and CDR2 FQNEAQ (reference sequence). The V and J ends lost 1 base and 7 bases respectively, with 7 bases between them.

The gene calls are TRBV4-3 and TRBJ2-5; TRBD2 matches at 10 bases. CDR1 is LGHNA, CDR2 YSLEER, per germline. This CDR3 is built from 19 residues. V lost 0 bases to trimming and J lost 4 bases; unmatched junction nucleotides: 14. The CDR3 region has the DNA TGCGCCAGCAGCCAAGATCTGTTGGGTTATCAGCGGGAGGGAGAGACCCAGTACTTC. Residues: CASSQDLLGYQREGETQYF.

The chain employs TRBV5-6 and TRBJ2-5, with 7 nucleotides matching TRBD2. Per the germline V gene, CDR1 is SGHDT and CDR2 is YYEEEE. The J segment lost 3 bases and the V segment lost 4 bases, leaving 3 bases of the junction unmatched. The CDR3 has 13 amino acids. The CDR3 region is CASSPGLEETQYF. DNA of the CDR3: TGTGCCAGCAGCCCAGGACTAGAAGAGACCCAGTACTTC.

The rearrangement uses TRBV27 and TRBJ2-7, with TRBD1 matching 7 bases. V shed 4 bases and J 2 bases; nucleotides not matched to a gene: 8. The CDR3 covers 15 residues. Germline values: CDR1 MNHEY, CDR2 SMNVEV (reference sequence). The CDR3 DNA reads TGTGCCAGCAGTTCGACAGGGTCCCTCACCTACGAGCAGTACTTC. This codes for CASSSTGSLTYEQYF.

The V and J genes are TRBV9 and TRBJ2-7, with 11 bases lining up with TRBD1. The length of the CDR3 is 16 residues. Germline loops: CDR1 SGDLS, CDR2 YYNGEE. The V and J ends lost 3 bases and 2 bases, in that order; junction bases with no gene match: 7. The CDR3 sequence is CASSASPGQGAYEQYF. The CDR3 DNA reads TGTGCCAGCAGCGCCTCCCCGGGACAGGGGGCCTACGAGCAGTACTTC.

As to this clone: Other DNA sequences in this specimen translate into the identical CDR3. The chain employs TRBV6-5 and TRBJ2-7, with D possibly matching TRBD1 (5 bases). There are 14 residues in the CDR3. Per germline, CDR1 MNHEY and CDR2 SVGAGI. Trimming took off 3 bases at V and 2 bases at J, with 11 bases between the two ends. For the CDR3, the DNA is TGTGCCAGCAGTTATAAGGGGCTCCCCTACGAGCAGTACTTC. Translated, it gives CASSYKGLPYEQYF.

Written as DNA, the CDR3 is TGTGCCAGCAGCCAGGGGACTAGCGAGGCCTACGAGCAGTACTTC. As protein: CASSQGTSEAYEQYF. The gene calls are TRBV5-5 and TRBJ2-7; TRBD2 matches at 10 bases. This CDR3 has 15 residues. Per the germline V gene, CDR1 is SGHKS and CDR2 is YYEKEE (reference sequence). V shed 4 bases and J 2 bases; nucleotides not matched to a gene: 6.

This chain uses TRBV6-5 with TRBJ2-5, with D possibly TRBD2 on 6 matching bases. The CDR3 spans 14 residues. Germline V gives CDR1 MNHEY, CDR2 SVGAGI. The V gene lost 6 bases and the J gene lost 4 bases, with 15 bases spanning the gap. CDR3 DNA sequence: TGTGCCAGCAGCGGCGGGAAACCGGCAGAGACCCAGTACTTC. It codes for CASSGGKPAETQYF.

The chain uses TRBV1 and TRBJ2-7; the table's D gene call, TRBD2, was not cross checked with the DNA. TRBV1 is designated a pseudogene. The CDR3 sequence is 16 residues long. As DNA, the CDR3 is TGCACCAGCAGCCCGATCGGGAGCGCCACTACCTACGAGCAGTACTTC. It codes for CTSSPIGSATTYEQYF.

The chain links TRBV12-1 to TRBJ2-1; TRBD1 reflects the table's D call only, with no check against the DNA. TRBV12-1 is a listed pseudogene. The CDR3 sequence is 13 residues long. CDR3 DNA: TGTGCCAGCAGCTTTGGCAGCTACAATGAGCAGTTCTTC. Encoded protein: CASSFGSYNEQFF.

This chain joins TRBV29-1 and TRBJ2-1; TRBD1 might be the D (6 bases). This CDR3 has 10 residues. The V gene's germline CDR1 is SQVTM and CDR2 ANQGSEA. V was cut by 4 bases and J by 13 bases, with 11 bases left in between. The CDR3: CSVVWDTQFF. The CDR3 DNA sequence: TGCAGCGTTGTGTGGGACACCCAGTTCTTC.

This chain connects TRBV5-4 to TRBJ1-2, with D unclear. Trimming removed 0 bases from V and 1 base from J, with 10 bases in between. CDR1 and CDR2 (germline): SGHNT, YYREEE (reference sequence). The CDR3 is made up of 15 amino acids. CDR3 amino acids: CASSLASGDNYGYTF. In DNA form, the CDR3 reads TGTGCCAGCAGCTTGGCCAGTGGCGATAACTATGGCTACACCTTC. Using reference TRBV5-4 and TRBJ1-2 for the parts outside the CDR3, the full variable domain is ETGVTQSPTHLIKTRGQQVTLRCSSQSGHNTVSWYQQALGQGPQFIFQYYREEENGRGNFPPRFSGLQFPNYSSELNVNALELDDSALYLCASSLASGDNYGYTFGSGTRLTVV.

A remark on this clone: The sample holds other DNA sequences that translate to the same CDR3. The V and J genes are TRBV7-9 and TRBJ2-1; tentatively, D is TRBD2 (5 bases). The CDR3 consists of 16 residues. V was trimmed by 5 bases and J by 0 bases, leaving 14 bases between them. CDR1 and CDR2 from the germline V gene are SEHNR and FQNEAQ (reference sequence). CDR3 amino acids: CASSPSSSSSYNEQFF. DNA of the CDR3: TGTGCCAGCAGCCCGTCTAGCAGTAGCTCCTACAATGAGCAGTTCTTC.

This chain connects TRBV5-1 to TRBJ2-7; perhaps TRBD2 as D (6 bases). The CDR3 is 14 amino acids. Trimming shortened V by 4 bases and J by 2 bases, and 13 bases separated the two germline ends. From germline, CDR1 is SGHRS and CDR2 YFSETQ. The CDR3 region has the DNA TGCGCCAGCAGCCCTCACGGGGGACCCTACGAGCAGTACTTC. Translation gives CASSPHGGPYEQYF. Full variable domain (missing parts from reference TRBV5-1 and TRBJ2-7): KAGVTQTPRYLIKTRGQQVTLSCSPISGHRSVSWYQQTPGQGLQFLFEYFSETQRNKGNFPGRFSGRQFSNSRSEMNVSTLELGDSALYLCASSPHGGPYEQYFGPGTRLTVT.

V and J are TRBV7-9 and TRBJ2-1; the D is unclear. Trimming cost V 6 bases and J 8 bases, with 17 bases left between them. The CDR3 sequence is 14 residues long. Germline values: CDR1 SEHNR, CDR2 FQNEAQ (reference sequence). The CDR3 here is CASSPEAQWDEQFF. In nucleotides, the CDR3 is TGTGCCAGCAGTCCAGAGGCACAGTGGGATGAGCAGTTCTTC.

This rearrangement joins TRBV4-1 to TRBJ2-7; 9 bases agree with TRBD1. The CDR3 extends over 15 amino acids. Trimming at V came to 2 bases and at J to 4 bases, leaving 6 bases not matched to a gene. Germline assignment: CDR1 MGHRA and CDR2 YSYEKL. The CDR3 DNA sequence: TGCGCCAGCAGCCAATTGACAGGGGGTGTGTACGAGCAGTACTTC. As protein: CASSQLTGGVYEQYF.

The V and J genes are TRBV6-5 and TRBJ2-7; D gene uncertain. Trimming shortened V by 3 bases and J by 3 bases, and 12 bases separated the two germline ends. The CDR3 is made up of 14 amino acids. Germline V gene data show CDR1 as MNHEY and CDR2 as SVGAGI. The CDR3 nucleotides are TGTGCCAGCAGTTATAGTGACGGAGTCTACGAGCAGTACTTC. It encodes CASSYSDGVYEQYF.

This clone was found once. This chain connects TRBV13 to TRBJ2-7, with 8 bases that match TRBD1. Germline V gives CDR1 PRHDT, CDR2 FYEKMQ (reference sequence). V dropped 4 bases and J dropped 4; count of bases not matched to a gene: 3. The CDR3 has 13 amino acids. CDR3 residues: CASSSGQVYEQYF. CDR3 coding DNA: TGTGCCAGCAGCTCGGGACAGGTATACGAGCAGTACTTC.